This T cell receptor beta chain was retrieved from a study of CD8 T cells in Susac syndrome. Reverse transcription of about 0.5 to 1 ug RNA used random hexamers. An immunoSEQ multiplex PCR amplified TCR beta CDR3 over 54 Vbeta and 13 Jbeta. TCRdb ran MiXCR on the immunoSEQ multiplex PCR reads and lists one entry per CDR3 protein. The table records roughly 120,000 distinct CDR3 sequences, approximately 95% of them present only once. General study points: An acknowledgment was made by the study that its TCR sequencing and HLA analysis involved relatively few individuals.

Trimming removed 0 bases at V and 2 bases at J, with 13 bases between. CDR3 length: 17 residues. The germline V gene encodes CDR1 MNHEY and CDR2 SVGAGI. Negative isolation was used for CD8+ and CD4+ T cells, and FACS enrichment was applied to TEMRA cells. A word on this clonotype: Its target is unknown.

Source material: CD8+ T cells from PBMCs. The chain is built from TRBV6-5 and TRBJ2-2; D might be TRBD1 (6 bases). The receptor's source is a human donor with multiple sclerosis. In DNA, the CDR3 is TGTGCCAGCAGTTACTCGACGAGGGGGAGAAACACCGGGGAGCTGTTTTTT. Translated, it gives CASSYSTRGRNTGELFF.